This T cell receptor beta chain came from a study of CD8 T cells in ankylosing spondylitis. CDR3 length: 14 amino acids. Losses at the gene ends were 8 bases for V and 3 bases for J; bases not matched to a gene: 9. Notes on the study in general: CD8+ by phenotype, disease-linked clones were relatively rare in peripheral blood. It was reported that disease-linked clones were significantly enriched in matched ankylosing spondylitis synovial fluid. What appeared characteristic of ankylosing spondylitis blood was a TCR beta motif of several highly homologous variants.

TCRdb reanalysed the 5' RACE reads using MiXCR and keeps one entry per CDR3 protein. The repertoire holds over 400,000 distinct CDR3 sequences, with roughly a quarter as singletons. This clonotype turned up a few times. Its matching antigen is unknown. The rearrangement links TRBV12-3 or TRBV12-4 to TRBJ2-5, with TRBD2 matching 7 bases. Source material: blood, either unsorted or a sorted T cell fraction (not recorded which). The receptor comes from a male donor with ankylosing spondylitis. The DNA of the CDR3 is TGTGCCAGCGGGGGGAGCGGGAATAAAGAGACCCAGTACTTC. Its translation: CASGGSGNKETQYF.